In this sample, the clone carrying this T cell receptor beta chain turned up once. Described time point: blood from clinic visit 5 months post-surgery; TSC patient then seizure free. This sample stems from a study of brain T cells in children with intractable seizures. The germline gives CDR1 SGDLS, CDR2 YYNGEE. J gave up 3 bases and V 4 bases, and 7 bases lay outside the gene matches. The CDR3 has 14 residues. Only in-frame clones appear in the TCRdb table, and some are missing; sequencing was by immunoSEQ multiplex PCR. The sample has hundreds of thousands of clones, over 90% seen once. This specimen consisted of peripheral blood, obtained approximately 5 months after surgery. The chain recombines TRBV9 with TRBJ2-7; 7 bases agree with TRBD1. This clonotype originated in a boy under two years old with tuberous sclerosis and intractable seizures. CDR3 in DNA: TGTGCCAGCAGCACGACAGGGTTTAGCTACGAGCAGTACTTC. As protein: CASSTTGFSYEQYF.